This TCR beta chain originates from a study of T cell repertoires in cytomegalovirus infection. Across the study: Shared public TCR beta signatures pointed to both CMV infection and a matching HLA type. Overall study results and limits: CMV-specific TCR beta clonotypes restricted by HLA-C dominated the ex vivo response.

The germline V gene encodes CDR1 MNHEY and CDR2 SVGEGT. The CDR3 extends over 16 amino acids. Trimming removed 5 bases at V and 0 bases at J, with 11 bases between. TCRdb fed the reads into MiXCR, producing one record per CDR3 protein. The table has under 350,000 distinct CDR3 sequences, roughly a tenth seen once; the top ten hold around 2.6%. This clonotype was picked up many times. The antigen is undetermined. This receptor was obtained from a human donor in good health (CMV status not recorded). Some clones in this sample may be carry-over from other donors' samples. The sample was PBMCs. This chain joins TRBV6-2 or TRBV6-3 and TRBJ2-6; D possibly corresponds to TRBD1 (6 bases). The CDR3, as DNA: TGTGCCAGCAGTCCCCCGACAGGCTCTGGGGCCAACGTCCTGACTTTC. Translated: CASSPPTGSGANVLTF.